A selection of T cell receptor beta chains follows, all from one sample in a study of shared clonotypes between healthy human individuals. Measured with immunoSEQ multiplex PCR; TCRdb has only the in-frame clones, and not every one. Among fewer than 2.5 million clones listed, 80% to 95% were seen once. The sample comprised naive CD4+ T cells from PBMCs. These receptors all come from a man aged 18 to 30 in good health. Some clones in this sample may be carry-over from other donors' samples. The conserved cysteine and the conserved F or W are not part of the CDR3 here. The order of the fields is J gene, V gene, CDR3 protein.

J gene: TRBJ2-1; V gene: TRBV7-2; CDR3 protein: ASSVSSGSSYNEQF
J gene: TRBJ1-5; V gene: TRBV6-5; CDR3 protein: ASSSQYGNQPQH
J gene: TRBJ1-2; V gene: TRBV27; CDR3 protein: ASSSYTGTGYGYT
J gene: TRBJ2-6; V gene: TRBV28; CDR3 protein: ASSRAGSGANVLT
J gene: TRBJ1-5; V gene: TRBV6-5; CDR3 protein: ASIPSAHQPQH
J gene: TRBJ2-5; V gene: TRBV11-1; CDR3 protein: ASSWTRTGGLQETQY
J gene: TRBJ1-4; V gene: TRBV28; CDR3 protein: ASSRWTGGGEKLF
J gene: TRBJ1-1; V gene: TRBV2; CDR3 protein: ASSVTGGSEAF
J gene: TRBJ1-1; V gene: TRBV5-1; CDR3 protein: ASSESGSNTEAF
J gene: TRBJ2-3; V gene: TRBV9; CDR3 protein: ASSLSRGPQIRRGTDTQY
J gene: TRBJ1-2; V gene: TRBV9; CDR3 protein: ASSLGTENYGYT
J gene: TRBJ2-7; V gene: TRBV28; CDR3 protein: ASSSVGTAPYEQY
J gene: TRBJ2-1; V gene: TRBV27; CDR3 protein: ASSFLDREREQF
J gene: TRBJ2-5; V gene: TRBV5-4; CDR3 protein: ASSRTSSGKGETQY
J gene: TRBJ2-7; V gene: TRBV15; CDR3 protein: ATSRDVGEDEQY
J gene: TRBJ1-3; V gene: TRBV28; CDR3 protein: ASSYTSGGPGNTIY
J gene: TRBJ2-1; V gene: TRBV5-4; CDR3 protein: ASSFGTSGDEQF
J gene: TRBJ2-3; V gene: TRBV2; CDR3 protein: ASRDRGDTQY
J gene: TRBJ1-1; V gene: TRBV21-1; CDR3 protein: ASSRQGIMNTEAF
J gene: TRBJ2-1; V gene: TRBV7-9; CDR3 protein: ASSFPRLTSYNEQF
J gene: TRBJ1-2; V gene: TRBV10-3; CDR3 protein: AISLEQGGNYGYT
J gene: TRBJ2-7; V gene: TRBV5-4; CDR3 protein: ASRTGTSGSLSEQY
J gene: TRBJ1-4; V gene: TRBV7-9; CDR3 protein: ASSFGGAGEKLF
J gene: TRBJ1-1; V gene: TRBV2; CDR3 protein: ASSGVSIGGTEAF